The rows below give T cell receptor beta chains drawn from one sample of a study of blood T cell repertoires in COVID-19. TCRdb's table, derived via immunoSEQ multiplex PCR, lists solely in-frame clones and lacks some. The profile shows 100,000 to 150,000 clones, approximately 79% of them singletons. Sequencing was done on a sample of PBMCs or T cells enriched from blood (not recorded which). Receptors originate from a man between 35 and 55 years old with acute COVID-19. The CDR3 runs from the conserved cysteine through the conserved F or W. D genes are given only for firm matches. Rows give clone size only sometimes, using once, few, many, or a class for an expanded clone.

j_call	v_call	clone_size	d_call	cdr3_nt	cdr3_aa
TRBJ2-5	TRBV5-6	NA	TRBD1	TGTGCCAGCAGCCCCGGGACAGGCGAGACCCAGTACTTC	CASSPGTGETQYF
TRBJ2-7	TRBV18	NA	NA	TGTGCCAGCTCACGCCATTACGGGGACGAGCAGTACTTC	CASSRHYGDEQYF
TRBJ2-3	TRBV11-3	NA	TRBD2	TGTGCCAGCAGTCTCCGACTAGCGGGAGTTACGGATACGCAGTATTTT	CASSLRLAGVTDTQYF
TRBJ2-7	TRBV6-5	few	NA	TGTGCCACTTTTCCGGGACTCCCTCGGGTCGAGCAGTACTTC	CATFPGLPRVEQYF
TRBJ2-1	TRBV4-2	NA	TRBD1	TGTGCCAGCAGCCAACCACACCGGGACAGCAATGAGCAGTTCTTC	CASSQPHRDSNEQFF
TRBJ1-1	TRBV18	NA	NA	TGTGCCAGCTCATCCACAGGGAGTCTAGGCACTGAAGCTTTCTTT	CASSSTGSLGTEAFF
TRBJ1-2	TRBV15	few	TRBD1	TGTGCCACCAGCGGAGGCCCGGACAGGGGAGAAGGCTACACCTTC	CATSGGPDRGEGYTF
TRBJ2-1	TRBV28	NA	NA	TGTGCCAGCAGTTCCGCCGCCAGCTCCTACAATGAGCAGTTCTTC	CASSSAASSYNEQFF
TRBJ1-6	TRBV5-1	NA	NA	TGCGCCAGCAGCCCCGGGACAATGAGTGCACCCCTCCACTTT	CASSPGTMSAPLHF
TRBJ1-4	TRBV5-1	NA	NA	TGCGCCAGCAGCCAAGCTGCAACTAATGAAAAACTGTTTTTT	CASSQAATNEKLFF
TRBJ1-5	TRBV30	NA	NA	TGTGCCTGGGCATTAAATTCAGGGGAGAATCAGCCCCAGCATTTT	CAWALNSGENQPQHF
TRBJ1-1	TRBV6-5	few	TRBD1	TGTGCCAGCAGTCGACAGGGGGGCGCTGAAGCTTTCTTT	CASSRQGGAEAFF
TRBJ1-2	TRBV27	NA	TRBD1	TGTGCCAGCAGTTTTTATTCCGACAGGGTTGTCGGCTACACCTTC	CASSFYSDRVVGYTF
TRBJ1-5	TRBV6-5	once	TRBD1	TGTGCCAGCAGTCTTACTACAGGGGACGGTCAGCCCCAGCATTTT	CASSLTTGDGQPQHF
TRBJ1-2	TRBV7-9	NA	NA	TGTGCCAGCAGCTTAACAGGGCAGGATGGCTACACCTTC	CASSLTGQDGYTF
TRBJ2-3	TRBV7-2	NA	NA	TGTGCCAGCAGCGTTAAAGCCGGTAGCTCCCTCGCAGATACGCAGTATTTT	CASSVKAGSSLADTQYF
TRBJ2-2	TRBV2	NA	NA	TGTGCCAGCAGTGAAGTCCCGGACTTCCTCGGGACCGGGGAGCTGTTTTTT	CASSEVPDFLGTGELFF